Sequencing of this T cell receptor (beta chain) was carried out in a study of blood T cell repertoires in COVID-19. Study in general: Specimens from acute and convalescent COVID-19 originated in the United States, Italy and Spain. PBMCs, B-cell-depleted T cells, or T cells provided the cDNA or gDNA that made up the material.

This clone appeared a few times. In the authors' methods: Amplification of reference gene primers was used by the study to estimate nucleated cell counts. Clones were read by immunoSEQ multiplex PCR, and TCRdb kept only the in-frame ones, dropping some. Clonal size and the V and J genes are those of that table, whereas D and trimming came from the DNA. The sample carries about 62,000 clones, 70% to 90% recorded once. CDR1 and CDR2 from the germline V gene are WNHNN and SYGVQD (reference sequence). V shed 4 bases and J shed 2 bases, with 8 bases lying between them. The CDR3 contains 13 residues. This receptor was identified in an elderly woman with acute or convalescent COVID-19. V usage is TRBV10-1 and J usage is TRBJ1-1, with D perhaps matching TRBD1 (5 bases). Sequences were obtained from peripheral blood. Here the CDR3 reads CASSGGVNTEAFF. The CDR3 DNA reads as TGCGCCAGCAGTGGGGGGGTTAACACTGAAGCTTTCTTT.